This TCR beta chain was profiled in a study of T and B cells in COVID-19 patients. About the research overall: COVID-19 patients gave peripheral blood either during active infection or after recovery. At median age roughly 31 years, recovered patients were younger than active-infection patients at approximately 70. Comorbidities linked to unfavorable COVID-19 outcome were present in about 90% of the roughly 20 active-infection patients.

By share of the sample, this clonotype is medium-sized. Antigen specificity is unknown. Blood genomic DNA input for TRB amplification was about 240-550 ng. Points from the study as a whole: There were approximately 2,500 TCR clusters exclusive to the recovered cohort, a few dozen with low generation probability.

Trimming removed 2 bases at V and 5 bases at J, with 10 bases between. Germline values: CDR1 LNHNV, CDR2 YYDKDF (reference sequence). CDR3 length: 13 residues. TRB rearrangements were amplified by multiplex PCR with BIOMED2 TRB-A/B primers. TCRdb independently ran MiXCR on the multiplex PCR reads; one entry per CDR3 protein. The data contain 18,000 or so distinct CDR3 sequences, 36% of them singletons. The V and J genes are TRBV15 and TRBJ2-7; D not resolved. Sequenced sample: blood. The clonotype originates from a human donor with active COVID-19. CDR3 residues: CATSRTNYHEQYF. CDR3 DNA sequence: TGTGCCACCAGCAGAACCAATTATCACGAGCAGTACTTC.